These T cell receptor beta chains were read from a single sample in a study of type 1 regulatory T cells. Which antigens these TCRs recognize remains unknown. Via MiXCR, TCRdb re-called the reads, giving one row per CDR3 protein. Of over 55,000 distinct CDR3 sequences in the sample, more than 45% were seen once. The specimen sequenced was cultured non-Tr1 T cells, either the whole culture or a sorted T cell fraction (not recorded which). The receptor source for this set is a human donor in good health. Both conserved end residues are part of each CDR3. The D gene is left open where the match is weak. A clone size is listed for some rows: how often the clone was seen (once, few, many), or a class if it is expanded.

D,V,J,size,CDR3,DNA
-,TRBV3-1,TRBJ1-1,-,CASSQGWRETEAFF,TGTGCCAGCAGCCAAGGGTGGAGGGAAACTGAAGCTTTCTTT
-,TRBV20-1,TRBJ1-5,-,CSAPSAVNQPQHF,TGCAGTGCTCCTAGTGCGGTTAATCAGCCCCAGCATTTT
TRBD2,TRBV6-6,TRBJ2-1,-,CASSYQRGNEQFF,TGTGCCAGCAGTTACCAGCGGGGCAATGAGCAGTTCTTC
TRBD1,TRBV9,TRBJ1-1,-,CASSLGTGASLTEAFF,TGTGCCAGCAGCCTAGGGACAGGGGCCTCGCTTACTGAAGCTTTCTTT
-,TRBV20-1,TRBJ2-7,-,CSAPTRDSIYEQYF,TGCAGTGCACCCACCCGGGACTCAATCTACGAGCAGTACTTC
TRBD1,TRBV5-1,TRBJ2-7,-,CASSLGRTGNYEQYF,TGCGCCAGCAGCTTGGGCCGGACAGGGAACTACGAGCAGTACTTC
TRBD1,TRBV3-1,TRBJ1-6,-,CASSQPLLSDRASPLHF,TGTGCCAGCAGCCAGCCTCTCCTCTCGGACAGGGCTTCACCCCTCCACTTT
-,TRBV20-1,TRBJ1-2,few,CSARDGKGYTF,TGCAGTGCTAGAGATGGAAAGGGCTACACCTTC
TRBD2,TRBV18,TRBJ2-1,-,CASSPLTLAGSNEQFF,TGTGCCAGCTCACCACTCACACTAGCGGGGTCCAATGAGCAGTTCTTC
-,TRBV5-1,TRBJ1-6,-,CASSSSIPGNSPLHF,TGCGCCAGCAGCTCCAGCATTCCGGGGAATTCACCCCTCCACTTT
TRBD2,TRBV7-2,TRBJ2-2,few,CASSSASGGDTGELFF,TGTGCCAGCAGCTCTGCTAGCGGGGGCGACACCGGGGAGCTGTTTTTT
-,TRBV9,TRBJ1-1,-,CASSPGWGVNTEAFF,TGTGCCAGCAGCCCAGGCTGGGGGGTGAACACTGAAGCTTTCTTT
TRBD2,TRBV7-2,TRBJ2-3,-,CASSAGTSADTQYF,TGTGCCAGCAGCGCCGGGACTAGTGCAGATACGCAGTATTTT
TRBD1,TRBV3-1,TRBJ1-1,-,CASSPRTGLSITEAFF,TGTGCCAGCAGCCCCCGGACAGGCCTTAGTATCACTGAAGCTTTCTTT
TRBD1,TRBV6-1,TRBJ1-1,few,CASSKDRGTEAFF,TGTGCCAGCAGTAAGGACAGGGGGACTGAAGCTTTCTTT
-,TRBV20-1,TRBJ2-7,few,CSAGGGEYEQYF,TGCAGTGCCGGCGGTGGGGAGTACGAGCAGTACTTC
-,TRBV20-1,TRBJ2-5,-,CSASGGGETQYF,TGCAGTGCTAGTGGTGGGGGCGAGACCCAGTACTTC
TRBD1,TRBV2,TRBJ2-2,medium-sized,CASSAPGTGKAGELFF,TGTGCCAGCAGCGCACCCGGGACAGGGAAGGCCGGGGAGCTGTTTTTT
-,TRBV20-1,TRBJ2-1,-,CSADYFGRGEGYNEQFF,TGCAGTGCAGATTACTTCGGACGGGGCGAAGGCTACAATGAGCAGTTCTTC
-,TRBV27,TRBJ2-3,few,CASSFITSTDTQYF,TGTGCCAGCAGTTTCATTACTAGCACAGATACGCAGTATTTT
-,TRBV20-1,TRBJ2-5,few,CSAGESETQYF,TGCAGTGCGGGAGAATCGGAGACCCAGTACTTC
TRBD1,TRBV6-2/TRBV6-3,TRBJ1-2,-,CASKKTGDNYGYTF,TGTGCCAGCAAGAAGACAGGGGACAACTATGGCTACACCTTC
-,TRBV28,TRBJ1-2,-,CASLDRPGGYTF,TGTGCCAGCCTTGACAGGCCAGGTGGCTACACCTTC
-,TRBV12-3/TRBV12-4,TRBJ1-2,-,CASSFAASYGYTF,TGTGCCAGCAGTTTTGCAGCCTCCTATGGCTACACCTTC
-,TRBV11-2,TRBJ2-5,-,CASSLLVPETQYF,TGTGCCAGCAGCTTACTAGTCCCCGAGACCCAGTACTTC
TRBD1,TRBV28,TRBJ1-1,-,CASSLGTGSGTEAFF,TGTGCCAGCAGTTTAGGGACAGGGAGTGGTACTGAAGCTTTCTTT
-,TRBV5-1,TRBJ2-2,-,CASRGSVNTGELFF,TGCGCCAGCAGGGGTTCGGTGAACACCGGGGAGCTGTTTTTT
TRBD1,TRBV20-1,TRBJ2-4,-,CSANRDRGNIQYF,TGCAGTGCCAACAGGGACAGGGGAAACATTCAGTACTTC
-,TRBV2,TRBJ1-1,few,CASSVGQLLEAFF,TGTGCCAGCAGCGTCGGACAGCTCCTTGAAGCTTTCTTT